This TCR beta chain was observed in a study of cytotoxic CD8 clonotypes in ibrutinib-treated CLL. Findings and limits, study-wide: Patients with sustained remission and those progressing were sampled at differing times.

Here immunoSEQ multiplex PCR was the method, and the copy in TCRdb shows in-frame clones only, minus some. The data contain 100,000 to 150,000 clones, 80% to 90% of them singletons. Worth noting for this clone: What it binds is not known.

Trimming cost V 5 bases and J 0 bases; bases outside gene matches: 7. CDR3 size: 16 residues. CDR1 is SQVTM, CDR2 ANQGSEA, per germline. This chain links TRBV29-1 with TRBJ2-2; 9 bases match TRBD1. This specimen consisted of PBMCs, obtained after 24 months of ibrutinib treatment. The receptor was derived from a human donor with chronic lymphocytic leukemia. CDR3 protein: CSVYPGQGPNTGELFF. The CDR3 DNA reads as TGCAGCGTTTACCCGGGACAGGGACCGAACACCGGGGAGCTGTTTTTT.